The 6 T cell receptor beta chains reported below all come from one sample, sequenced in a study of blood T cell repertoires in COVID-19. Profiled with immunoSEQ multiplex PCR; TCRdb holds only in-frame clones, not every one. The sample contains 150,000 to 200,000 clones, around 84% of which appear only once. The sample consisted of peripheral blood. The origin of the receptors is a human donor with acute or convalescent COVID-19. The donor label of this sample is uncertain.

This clone was counted only a few times. The chain links TRBV5-4 to TRBJ1-2; unclear D gene. CDR3 size: 14 residues. Trimming left V 2 bases short and J 0 bases short, with 8 bases between. CDR1 is SGHNT, CDR2 YYREEE, per germline (reference sequence). The CDR3 DNA reads TGTGCCAGCAGCTTTGACGGAGCTAACTATGGCTACACCTTC. This codes for CASSFDGANYGYTF.

The chain links TRBV5-1 to TRBJ1-1; D is undetermined. V was trimmed by 0 bases and J by 0 bases, leaving 12 bases between them. This CDR3 is 16 amino acids long. Germline V gene data show CDR1 as SGHRS and CDR2 as YFSETQ. The CDR3 DNA is TGCGCCAGCAGCTTGGTGGGCAGGATGATGAACACTGAAGCTTTCTTT. Its protein is CASSLVGRMMNTEAFF.

The CDR3 coding sequence is TGTGCCAGCAGCCCAGGACAGGGGAACACTGAAGCTTTCTTT. Amino acids: CASSPGQGNTEAFF. This chain joins TRBV7-8 and TRBJ1-1, with 8 bases lining up with TRBD1. Germline-derived CDR1 and CDR2 are SGHVS and FQNEAQ. Germline trimming cut 5 bases from V and 1 base from J; bases unmatched to any gene: 3. This CDR3 is built from 14 residues.

V is TRBV27 and J is TRBJ1-5, with a tentative D call TRBD1 (5 bases). Trimming removed 5 bases from V and 7 bases from J, with 15 bases in between. The germline V gene encodes CDR1 MNHEY and CDR2 SMNVEV (reference sequence). The CDR3 is 14 residues long. The CDR3 bases are TGTGCCAGCAGTCCCGCCGGGGGGTACCAGCCCCAGCATTTT. It yields the protein CASSPAGGYQPQHF.

The V and J genes are TRBV5-6 and TRBJ1-4; 8 bases are a match to TRBD1. The CDR3 consists of 14 residues. Germline assignment: CDR1 SGHDT and CDR2 YYEEEE. The V and J ends lost 0 bases and 7 bases, in that order; junction bases with no gene match: 2. CDR3 sequence reads: CASSLDRGSEKLFF. In nucleotides, the CDR3 is TGTGCCAGCAGCTTGGACAGGGGGAGTGAAAAACTGTTTTTT.

The chain employs TRBV30 and TRBJ1-4; weak D call: TRBD1 (5 bases). The CDR3 has 16 amino acids. Germline assignment: CDR1 GTSNPN and CDR2 SVGIG (reference sequence). Deletions cut 2 bases from V and 8 bases from J, with 21 bases between. The CDR3 nucleotides are TGTGCCTGGAGTCCCCTCCCTGGGACTGCCCGGGAAAAACTGTTTTTT. Its translation: CAWSPLPGTAREKLFF.